These 11 T cell receptor beta chains came from one sample sequenced in a study of cytomegalovirus exposure and HLA in healthy donors. PCR primers comprised 60 Vbeta and 13 Jbeta primers. Profiled with immunoSEQ multiplex PCR; TCRdb holds only in-frame clones, not every one. The repertoire has around 140,000 clones, 80% to 90% of them found once; the top ten carry 4% to 6.5%. Sequenced input: PBMCs. Receptor source: a woman in her 30s in good health and CMV-seronegative.

The chain recombines TRBV19 with TRBJ1-2; D might be TRBD1 (6 bases). V lost 7 bases and J 3 bases, leaving 18 bases between the germline ends. CDR3 size: 15 residues. CDR1 is LNHDA and CDR2 is SQIVND in the germline V gene (reference sequence). CDR3 protein: CASTRGPPVDYGYTF. CDR3 coding DNA: TGTGCCAGTACCAGGGGACCGCCAGTCGACTATGGCTACACCTTC. The variable domain in full, completed from reference TRBV19 and TRBJ1-2, reads DGGITQSPKYLFRKEGQNVTLSCEQNLNHDAMYWYRQDPGQGLRLIYYSQIVNDFQKGDIAEGYSVSREKKESFPLTVTSAQKNPTAFYLCASTRGPPVDYGYTFGSGTRLTVV.

This clone was detected only once. This rearrangement joins TRBV7-8 to TRBJ2-2; D may be TRBD2 (6 bases). CDR1 and CDR2 from the germline V gene are SGHVS and FQNEAQ. CDR3 size: 13 residues. Trimming stripped 11 bases from V and 6 bases from J, with 16 bases between. The CDR3 region has the DNA TGTGCCGGAGGGGCCCCGTGGGCCGGGGAGCTGTTTTTT. Protein: CAGGAPWAGELFF.

This chain uses TRBV4-3 with TRBJ1-4, with unresolved D. Trimming stripped 4 bases from V and 5 bases from J, with 17 bases between. Germline-derived CDR1 and CDR2 are LGHNA and YSLEER. This CDR3 comprises 16 residues. The CDR3 protein is CASSRYVAGSNEKLFF. The CDR3 DNA follows: TGCGCCAGCAGCCGGTACGTGGCGGGGTCGAATGAAAAACTGTTTTTT.

This rearrangement joins TRBV27 to TRBJ2-7, with 10 bases matching TRBD1. CDR3 length: 14 amino acids. Losses at the gene ends were 5 bases for V and 3 bases for J; bases not matched to a gene: 4. Germline CDR1 and CDR2: MNHEY and SMNVEV (reference sequence). The CDR3 protein is CASSPRTGGYEQYF. The CDR3 DNA sequence: TGTGCCAGCAGTCCCAGGACAGGGGGCTACGAGCAGTACTTC.

This chain uses TRBV19 with TRBJ1-2; TRBD1 matches 8 bases. This CDR3 spans 14 amino acids. The V and J ends lost 6 bases and 7 bases, in that order; junction bases with no gene match: 10. CDR1 and CDR2 (germline): LNHDA, SQIVND (reference sequence). CDR3 residues: CASSLDQGARGYTF. The CDR3 region has the DNA TGTGCCAGTAGCCTCGATCAGGGGGCGCGTGGCTACACCTTC. The full variable domain, with the rest looked up from reference TRBV19 and TRBJ1-2, is DGGITQSPKYLFRKEGQNVTLSCEQNLNHDAMYWYRQDPGQGLRLIYYSQIVNDFQKGDIAEGYSVSREKKESFPLTVTSAQKNPTAFYLCASSLDQGARGYTFGSGTRLTVV.

The chain uses TRBV20-1 and TRBJ1-2, with D possibly being TRBD1 (5 bases). CDR3 length: 11 residues. Between the trimmed V and J ends, which lost 8 bases and 6 bases, there was a span of 13 bases. Germline CDR1 reads DFQATT; CDR2 reads SNEGSKA (reference sequence). The CDR3 reads CSTPRDDGYTF. The DNA for the CDR3 is TGCAGTACTCCGCGGGACGATGGCTACACCTTC.

This rearrangement joins TRBV19 to TRBJ2-3, with 8 bases aligning to TRBD2. This CDR3 is 15 amino acids long. CDR1 is LNHDA and CDR2 is SQIVND in the germline V gene (reference sequence). With 6 bases clipped from V and 5 bases from J, the junction kept 10 bases outside the gene matches. CDR3 DNA: TGTGCCAGTAGCACTGGTAGCGGGGTGGTAGATACGCAGTATTTT. Translating it yields CASSTGSGVVDTQYF. Full variable domain (rest looked up from reference TRBV19 and TRBJ2-3): DGGITQSPKYLFRKEGQNVTLSCEQNLNHDAMYWYRQDPGQGLRLIYYSQIVNDFQKGDIAEGYSVSREKKESFPLTVTSAQKNPTAFYLCASSTGSGVVDTQYFGPGTRLTVL.

The CDR3 reads CASSVSGTGPFGQYF. CDR3 nucleotides: TGTGCCAGCAGTGTTTCCGGGACAGGCCCTTTTGGGCAGTACTTC. V usage is TRBV25-1 and J usage is TRBJ2-7; 8 positions agree with TRBD1. Germline CDR1 MGHDK, CDR2 SYGVNS. J gave up 9 bases and V 4 bases, and 14 bases lay outside the gene matches. There are 15 residues in the CDR3.

V usage is TRBV10-3 and J usage is TRBJ1-5, with 7 bases fitting TRBD1. Germline values: CDR1 ENHRY, CDR2 SYGVKD. V shed 3 bases and J 5 bases; nucleotides not matched to a gene: 16. The CDR3 loop spans 18 amino acids. CDR3 in DNA: TGTGCCATCAGTGATTTCATGGGATTACAGGGGATCGATCAGCCCCAGCATTTT. It codes for CAISDFMGLQGIDQPQHF.

The rearrangement uses TRBV19 and TRBJ2-7; TRBD2 is a possible D gene (6 bases). Germline V CDR1 and CDR2: LNHDA, SQIVND (reference sequence). This CDR3 spans 15 amino acids. The V end was cut by 5 bases, the J end by 0 bases, with 14 bases between. The CDR3 sequence is CASSPSAGPSYEQYF. As DNA, the CDR3 is TGTGCCAGTAGTCCGTCCGCGGGGCCCTCCTACGAGCAGTACTTC.

The V gene is TRBV7-9, the J gene TRBJ2-3; 11 nucleotides align to TRBD2. CDR3 length: 17 residues. In germline, CDR1 is SEHNR, CDR2 FQNEAQ (reference sequence). Germline trimming cut 0 bases from V and 8 bases from J; bases unmatched to any gene: 10. The CDR3 sequence: CASSLADSGRAGVTQYF. Written as DNA, the CDR3 is TGTGCCAGCAGCTTAGCGGATAGCGGGAGGGCCGGGGTTACGCAGTATTTT.